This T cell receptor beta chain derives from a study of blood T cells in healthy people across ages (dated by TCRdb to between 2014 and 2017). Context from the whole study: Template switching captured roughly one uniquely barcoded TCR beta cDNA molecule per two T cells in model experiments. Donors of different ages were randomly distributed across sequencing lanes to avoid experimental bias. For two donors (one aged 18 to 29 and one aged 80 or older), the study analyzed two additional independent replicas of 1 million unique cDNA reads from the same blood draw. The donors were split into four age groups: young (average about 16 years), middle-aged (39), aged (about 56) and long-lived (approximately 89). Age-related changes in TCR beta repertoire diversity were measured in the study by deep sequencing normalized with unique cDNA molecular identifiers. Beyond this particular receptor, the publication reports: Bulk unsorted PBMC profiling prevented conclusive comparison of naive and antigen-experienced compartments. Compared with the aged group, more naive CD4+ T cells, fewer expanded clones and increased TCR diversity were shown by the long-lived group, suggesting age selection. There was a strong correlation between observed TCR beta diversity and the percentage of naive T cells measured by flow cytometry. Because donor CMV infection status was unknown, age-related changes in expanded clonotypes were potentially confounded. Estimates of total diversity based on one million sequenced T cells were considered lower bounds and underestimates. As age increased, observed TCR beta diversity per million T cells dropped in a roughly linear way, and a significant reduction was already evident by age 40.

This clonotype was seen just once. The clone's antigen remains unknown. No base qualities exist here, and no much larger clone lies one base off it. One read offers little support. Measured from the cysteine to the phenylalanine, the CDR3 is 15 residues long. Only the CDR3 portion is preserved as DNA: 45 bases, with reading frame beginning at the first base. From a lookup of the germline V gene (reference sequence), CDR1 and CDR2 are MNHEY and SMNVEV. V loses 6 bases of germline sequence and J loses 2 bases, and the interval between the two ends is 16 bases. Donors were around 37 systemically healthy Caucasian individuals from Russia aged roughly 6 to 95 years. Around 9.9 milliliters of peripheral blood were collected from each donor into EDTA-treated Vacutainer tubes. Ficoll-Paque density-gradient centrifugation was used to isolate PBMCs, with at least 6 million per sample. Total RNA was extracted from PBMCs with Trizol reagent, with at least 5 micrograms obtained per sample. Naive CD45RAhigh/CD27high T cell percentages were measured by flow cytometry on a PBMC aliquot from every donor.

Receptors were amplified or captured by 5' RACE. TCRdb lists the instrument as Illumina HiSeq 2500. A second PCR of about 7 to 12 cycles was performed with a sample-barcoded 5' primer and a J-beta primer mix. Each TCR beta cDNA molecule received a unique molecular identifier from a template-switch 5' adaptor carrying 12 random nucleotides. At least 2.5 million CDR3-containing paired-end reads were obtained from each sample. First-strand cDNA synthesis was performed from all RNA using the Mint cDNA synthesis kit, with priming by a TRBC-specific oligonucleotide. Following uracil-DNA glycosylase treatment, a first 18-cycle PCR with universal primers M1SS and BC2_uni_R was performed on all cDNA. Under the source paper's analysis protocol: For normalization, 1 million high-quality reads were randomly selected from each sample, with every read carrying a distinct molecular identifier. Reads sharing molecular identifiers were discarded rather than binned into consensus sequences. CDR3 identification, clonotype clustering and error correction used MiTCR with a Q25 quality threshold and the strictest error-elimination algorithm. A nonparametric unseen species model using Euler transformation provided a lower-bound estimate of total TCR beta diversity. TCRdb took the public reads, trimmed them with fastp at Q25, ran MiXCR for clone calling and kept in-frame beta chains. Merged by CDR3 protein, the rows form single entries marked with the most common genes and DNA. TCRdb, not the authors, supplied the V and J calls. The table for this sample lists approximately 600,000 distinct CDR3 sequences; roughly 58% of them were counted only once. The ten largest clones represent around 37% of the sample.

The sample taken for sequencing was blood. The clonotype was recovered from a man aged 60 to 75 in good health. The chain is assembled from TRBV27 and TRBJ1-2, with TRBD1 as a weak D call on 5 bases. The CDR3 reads CASRQDNNKNYGYTF. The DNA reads TGTGCCAGCAGACAGGACAACAATAAAAACTATGGCTACACCTTC.